This T cell receptor beta chain was observed in a study of OX40 agonist ivuxolimab in advanced cancers. For the study at large: Ivuxolimab, an agonistic anti-OX40 (CD134) antibody, was given to patients. Prior anti-PD-1, anti-PD-L1 or anti-CTLA-4 therapy was allowed; over 30% had some. Study outcomes and limitations: Circulating CD4+ and CD8+ T cells showed clonal expansion by week 6 at 0.1 to 3.0 mg/kg. Relative to CD4+ cells, CD8+ T cells on average had more expanded clones.

CDR3 length equals 15 residues. In germline, CDR1 is SGHRS, CDR2 YFSETQ. J lost 4 bases, V lost 0 bases, and 3 bases had no gene match. TCRdb's copy holds only in-frame clones and misses some; the assay was immunoSEQ multiplex PCR. The profile shows fewer than 65,000 clones, around nine tenths of them singletons. This clone was recorded a few times. Antigen specificity is unknown. The same CDR3 arises from other DNA sequences in this sample as well. The chain employs TRBV5-1 and TRBJ1-1, with 10 bases matching TRBD1. This clonotype was obtained from an adult with an advanced solid tumor such as melanoma, head and neck, liver or kidney cancer. Sequencing was performed on CD4+ or CD8+ T cells sorted from blood, taken in a trial of the OX40 agonist ivuxolimab. In DNA, the CDR3 is TGCGCCAGCAGCTTGGGGGACAGGGGAGTCACTGAAGCTTTCTTT. Protein: CASSLGDRGVTEAFF.